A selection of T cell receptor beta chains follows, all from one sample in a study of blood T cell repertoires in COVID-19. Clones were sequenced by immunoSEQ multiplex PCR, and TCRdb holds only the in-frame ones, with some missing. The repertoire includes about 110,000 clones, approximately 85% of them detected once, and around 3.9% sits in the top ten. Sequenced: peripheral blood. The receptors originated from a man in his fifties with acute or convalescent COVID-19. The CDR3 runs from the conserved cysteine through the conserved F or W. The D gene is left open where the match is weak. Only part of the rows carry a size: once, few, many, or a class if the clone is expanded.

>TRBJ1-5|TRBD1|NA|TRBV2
CASSDRGLIQPQHF
TGTGCCAGCAGTGACAGGGGGTTGATTCAGCCCCAGCATTTT
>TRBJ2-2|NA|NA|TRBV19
CASSIGGNTGELFF
TGTGCCAGTAGTATAGGCGGGAACACCGGGGAGCTGTTTTTT
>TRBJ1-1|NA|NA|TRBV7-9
CASSPEVTEAFF
TGTGCCAGCAGCCCAGAGGTGACTGAAGCTTTCTTT
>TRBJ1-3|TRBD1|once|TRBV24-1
CATSDGTASGNTIYF
TGTGCCACCAGTGATGGGACAGCCTCTGGAAACACCATATATTTT
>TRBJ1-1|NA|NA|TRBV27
CASSPQTVTEAFF
TGTGCCAGCAGTCCCCAGACAGTCACTGAAGCTTTCTTT
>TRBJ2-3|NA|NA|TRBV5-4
CASSSEASDTQYF
TGTGCCAGCAGCTCGGAGGCTTCAGATACGCAGTATTTT
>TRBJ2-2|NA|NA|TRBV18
CASSPPWPGELFF
TGTGCCAGCTCACCACCGTGGCCCGGGGAGCTGTTTTTT
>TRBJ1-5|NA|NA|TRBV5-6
CASSLGWQGGQPQHF
TGTGCCAGCAGCTTGGGTTGGCAGGGTGGCCAGCCCCAGCATTTT
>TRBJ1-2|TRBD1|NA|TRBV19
CASSIGTGSYGYTF
TGTGCCAGTAGTATAGGGACAGGGTCCTATGGCTACACCTTC
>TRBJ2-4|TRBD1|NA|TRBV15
CATSRAGQGGAKNIQYF
TGTGCCACCAGCAGAGCCGGACAGGGAGGCGCCAAAAACATTCAGTACTTC